The entry that follows covers one TCR beta chain sequence. Germline V gene data show CDR1 as LGHDT and CDR2 as YNNKEL (reference sequence). V was shortened by 1 base and J by 8 bases, with 11 bases between the two germline ends. The CDR3 has 13 residues. The sample comes from a study of control samples from healthy donors and cancer patients. Profiling relied on immunoSEQ multiplex PCR, and the TCRdb table lists in-frame clones only, not all of them. The sample lists roughly 180,000 clones, more than 90% seen once, with around 2% in the top ten. The sample taken for sequencing was blood. The genes are TRBV3-1 (or the pseudogene TRBV3-2) and TRBJ1-2; D gene uncertain. The clonotype comes from a woman in her thirties or forties in good health. This chain's CDR3 is CASSQGKGEGYTF. The CDR3 nucleotides are TGTGCCAGCAGCCAAGGGAAAGGAGAGGGCTACACCTTC.